The 5 T cell receptor beta chains reported below all come from one sample, sequenced in a study of cytomegalovirus exposure and HLA in healthy donors. It was with 60 Vbeta and 13 Jbeta primers that the PCR ran. Method: immunoSEQ multiplex PCR; TCRdb's copy keeps in-frame clones and lacks some. The sample carries about 100,000 clones, 70% to 80% recorded once. Sequenced input: PBMCs. These receptors originate from a female donor in good health and CMV-seropositive.

The CDR3 here is CASSPRQVTNTEAFF. CDR3 nucleotide sequence: TGTGCCAGTAGTCCGAGACAGGTGACGAACACTGAAGCTTTCTTT. The chain couples TRBV19 to TRBJ1-1; a possible D gene is TRBD1 (6 bases). This CDR3 contains 15 residues. Germline CDR1 reads LNHDA; CDR2 reads SQIVND (reference sequence). With 5 bases removed from V and 1 base from J, the gap between germline ends came to 14 bases.

V and J are TRBV6-4 and TRBJ2-1, with 9 bases identical to TRBD2. Losses at the gene ends were 4 bases for V and 9 bases for J; bases not matched to a gene: 7. This CDR3 comprises 14 residues. Germline assignment: CDR1 MRHNA and CDR2 SNTAGT. The CDR3 reads CASSGSGSIGEQFF. The CDR3 DNA reads as TGTGCCAGCAGTGGTAGCGGGAGCATTGGTGAGCAGTTCTTC.

In its sample, this clone was seen a few times. V is TRBV13 and J is TRBJ1-6, with D possibly TRBD1 on 6 matching bases. Per germline, CDR1 PRHDT and CDR2 FYEKMQ (reference sequence). V lost 2 bases and J lost 10, with 15 bases in between. The CDR3 has 15 amino acids. The CDR3 spells CASSLRRGADSPLHF. In DNA form, the CDR3 reads TGTGCCAGCAGCTTAAGGCGGGGGGCGGACTCACCCCTCCACTTT.

The chain carries TRBV5-4 and TRBJ2-2; 7 bases line up with TRBD2. Germline loops: CDR1 SGHNT, CDR2 YYREEE (reference sequence). V lost 4 bases, J lost 4 bases, and 10 bases stayed unmatched. The CDR3 is 16 residues long. CDR3 sequence (DNA): TGTGCCAGCAGCCCGTCCCGGACTAGGACCACCGGGGAGCTGTTTTTT. Encoded protein: CASSPSRTRTTGELFF.

The rearrangement joins TRBV5-4 to TRBJ2-5, with 8 bases that match TRBD1. V dropped 3 bases and J dropped 5; count of bases not matched to a gene: 6. The germline gives CDR1 SGHNT, CDR2 YYREEE (reference sequence). The CDR3 loop spans 14 amino acids. DNA of the CDR3: TGTGCCAGCAGCTCTGGACAGGGTAGGGAGACCCAGTACTTC. Residues: CASSSGQGRETQYF.